This T cell receptor (beta chain) derives from a study of response to subunit inactivated influenza vaccine. The J segment lost 6 bases and the V segment lost 5 bases, leaving 4 bases of the junction unmatched. Per the germline V gene, CDR1 is SGHDT and CDR2 is YYEEEE. The CDR3 totals 12 residues. TCRdb reanalysed the RT-PCR reads using MiXCR and keeps one entry per CDR3 protein. This sample has about 540,000 distinct CDR3 sequences; roughly 23% occur once, and the top ten carry approximately 3%. The sample was also reused in another study, on T cells expressing NK-cell markers. Turning to that study: 5'RACE template switching built TCR beta cDNA with unique molecular identifiers. Sorting of alpha-beta TCR T cells alone was achieved in several experiments with an anti-gamma-delta TCR antibody. It was still unclear whether expanded NKG2C+ T cell clones were HCMV specific.

The sample here was CD4+ T cells sorted from PBMCs, taken 11 to 12 days after vaccination. The sequence derives from a man in his fifties or sixties who received an inactivated influenza vaccine. The chain recombines TRBV5-6 with TRBJ1-1, with TRBD1 matching over 7 bases. CDR3 coding DNA: TGTGCCAGCAGTGGACAGGAGGCTGAAGCTTTCTTT. Translated: CASSGQEAEAFF.